This record concerns one T cell receptor (beta chain) sequence. These data are taken from a study of blood T cell repertoires in COVID-19. The wider study: Samples representing acute and convalescent COVID-19 were sourced from the United States, Italy and Spain. Sources were T cells, B-cell-depleted T cells, or PBMCs; the material itself was cDNA or gDNA.

Germline CDR1 and CDR2: SEHNR and FQNEAQ (reference sequence). This CDR3 is 13 amino acids long. V gave up 7 bases and J gave up 8 bases; unmatched junction bases: 10. Generated by immunoSEQ multiplex PCR, the TCRdb table keeps only in-frame clones and is missing some. The sample contains 55,000 to 70,000 clones, roughly three quarters of which appear only once. The material sequenced was peripheral blood. The chain is built from TRBV7-9 and TRBJ1-2; 7 positions agree with TRBD1. This TCR derives from a man older than 75 with acute or convalescent COVID-19. CDR3 in DNA: TGTGCCAGCAACGGAGACAGGGTAGGAGGCTACACCTTC. Amino acids: CASNGDRVGGYTF.